Here is one T cell receptor (beta chain) with its context. What it binds is not known. These data belong to a study of shared clonotypes between healthy human individuals. Overall study findings and caveats: Larger estimated richness was generally seen in naive subsets than in memory subsets.

The CDR3 runs to 15 residues. CDR1 MNHEY and CDR2 SMNVEV come from the germline V gene (reference sequence). With 1 base removed from V and 2 bases from J, the gap between germline ends came to 12 bases. Naive CD45RA+ and memory CD45RA-negative subsets were split from CD4+ cells. At deep level, the assay was performed. Profiled with immunoSEQ multiplex PCR; TCRdb holds only in-frame clones, not every one. The data hold approximately 940,000 clones, with 76% observed a single time. Specimen: memory CD4+ T cells sorted from blood. Stated subset: CD45RA-negative fraction. The TCR comes from a man aged 18 to 29 in good health. The chain links TRBV27 to TRBJ2-7; tentatively, D is TRBD2 (6 bases). The CDR3 coding sequence is TGTGCCAGCAGTTTATGGGGGGACGGACCCTACGAGCAGTACTTC. Amino acids: CASSLWGDGPYEQYF.